Given below is one TCR beta chain in context. Its antigen is undetermined. This record comes from a study of Tregs in tolerant kidney transplant recipients. Study-wide results and limits: Biological reproducibility was not directly addressed in this study. Tregs expanded with activated donor B cells seemed most donor-specific. Validation in larger populations is needed because few patients were studied.

Trimming took off 2 bases at V and 0 bases at J, with 17 bases between the two ends. Germline V gene sequence: CDR1 LNHNV, CDR2 YYDKDF (reference sequence). This CDR3 is built from 18 residues. Assay used: immunoSEQ multiplex PCR; TCRdb lists only in-frame clones, some missing. The profile shows roughly 250,000 clones, approximately 83% of them singletons. Unstimulated regulatory T cells (CD4+CD25+CD127-), CD4+CD25- non-regulatory cells, CD4 and CD8 cells were FACS-sorted from thawed PBMCs. The chain joins TRBV15 to TRBJ2-4, with D perhaps assigned TRBD1 or TRBD2 (6 bases each). This TCR was recovered from a human donor in good health. Sequencing used CD4+ T cells from blood. The CDR3 nucleotides read TGTGCCACCAGCAGACCCGGGGGCGCAGGGAGAGCCAAAAACATTCAGTACTTC. Residues: CATSRPGGAGRAKNIQYF.